A selection of T cell receptor beta chains follows, all from one sample in a study of blood T cell repertoires in COVID-19. Sequencing was performed with immunoSEQ multiplex PCR; in TCRdb, only in-frame clones are kept and a portion is missing. The profile shows hundreds of thousands of clones, over 80% of them singletons. The source material was PBMCs or T cells enriched from blood (not recorded which). The receptors come from a man aged 45-65 years who had been exposed to COVID-19. The CDR3 runs from the conserved cysteine through the conserved F or W. The D gene is left open where the match is weak. Only some rows state a clone size, as once, few, many or a class for expanded clones.

d_call clone_size j_call v_call cdr3_nt cdr3_aa
NA once TRBJ1-1 TRBV11-2 TGTGCCAGCAGCTTGCAGGGTCTGAACACTGAAGCTTTCTTT CASSLQGLNTEAFF
NA NA TRBJ1-5 TRBV24-1 TGTGCCACCAGTGACCCCGGACAAAATCAGCCCCAGCATTTT CATSDPGQNQPQHF
TRBD2 NA TRBJ2-1 TRBV15 TGTGCCACCAGCAGAGTCCTAGCGGGGGGGATGTATGAGCAGTTCTTC CATSRVLAGGMYEQFF
NA NA TRBJ1-1 TRBV5-1 TGCGCCAGCAGCCCGTTGACAGGAGCTAACACTGAAGCTTTCTTT CASSPLTGANTEAFF
NA NA TRBJ1-2 TRBV5-1 TGCGCCAGCAGCTTGACTTCCGGACGGGGAAACTATGGCTACACCTTC CASSLTSGRGNYGYTF
NA NA TRBJ1-2 TRBV28 TGTGCCAGCAGTATATCCGGTGGGAGGGCGGTCAATGGCTACACCTTC CASSISGGRAVNGYTF
TRBD2 NA TRBJ2-5 TRBV7-6 TGTGCCAGCAGCTTAGACCCCCCGGGACTAGCGGGGGGGCAGGAAGAGACCCAGTACTTC CASSLDPPGLAGGQEETQYF
NA NA TRBJ2-1 TRBV15 TGTGCCACCAGCAGCCCTCAAACAGGGAAGCAGTTCTTC CATSSPQTGKQFF
NA NA TRBJ1-2 TRBV4-1 TGCGCCAGCAGCCAAACAGTTCCATTCTATGGCTACACCTTC CASSQTVPFYGYTF
TRBD2 NA TRBJ2-1 TRBV10-3 TGTGCCATCAGTGAGTCTATAGCGGGGGGAAAGAATGAGCAGTTCTTC CAISESIAGGKNEQFF
NA NA TRBJ1-6 TRBV27 TGTGCCACCTCGGGGGGAAATCCCTCCTATAATTCACCCCTCCACTTT CATSGGNPSYNSPLHF
NA few TRBJ1-1 TRBV7-2 TGTGCCAGCAGCTCTAGTCGGGACACTGAAGCTTTCTTT CASSSSRDTEAFF
NA NA TRBJ2-3 TRBV11-2 TGTGCCAGCAGCTTAGACCCCCATAGCACAGATACGCAGTATTTT CASSLDPHSTDTQYF
NA NA TRBJ1-5 TRBV21-1 TGTGCCAGCAGCAAAGGGAGGAGGGGATCAGGTAATCAGCCCCAGCATTTT CASSKGRRGSGNQPQHF
NA NA TRBJ1-2 TRBV12-3/TRBV12-4 TGTGCCAGCAGTCTCGGGACTGCGGTGAGCTACACCTTC CASSLGTAVSYTF
TRBD1 NA TRBJ1-2 TRBV7-3 TGTGCCAGCAGCTTAAATCAGGGGGCGGATGGCTACACCTTC CASSLNQGADGYTF
NA NA TRBJ2-5 TRBV3-1/TRBV3-2 TGTGCCAGCAGCCAAGATCTGGGACTCCTCGGGACCCAGTACTTC CASSQDLGLLGTQYF
TRBD1 NA TRBJ1-2 TRBV2 TGTGCCAGCAGCGAAACACGGGACAGGGGGATCTATGGCTACACCTTC CASSETRDRGIYGYTF
TRBD1 NA TRBJ1-2 TRBV18 TGTGCCAGCTCACCACTTATGGGACAGCCTTCTAACTATGGCTACACCTTC CASSPLMGQPSNYGYTF
NA NA TRBJ2-7 TRBV29-1 TGCAGCGTCAAAGGGACATACGAGCAGTACTTC CSVKGTYEQYF
TRBD1 NA TRBJ2-2 TRBV6-5 TGTGCCAGCAGGGAGGGGACAGGGGGAACCGGGGAGCTGTTTTTT CASREGTGGTGELFF
TRBD1 NA TRBJ2-2 TRBV5-1 TGCGCCAGCAGCTTGGTGCAGGGGGCAATCAAGAACACCGGGGAGCTGTTTTTT CASSLVQGAIKNTGELFF
TRBD1 NA TRBJ2-1 TRBV5-1 TGCGCCAGCAGCTCGGAGACAGGGGGCGTATACAATGAGCAGTTCTTC CASSSETGGVYNEQFF
TRBD1 NA TRBJ2-7 TRBV7-9 TGTGCCAGCAGCTCCAAAACAGGGGCGGATGGGGAGCAGTACTTC CASSSKTGADGEQYF
NA NA TRBJ2-7 TRBV11-2 TGTGCCAGCAGCATATTACAGGGTGTCGGCTACGAGCAGTACTTC CASSILQGVGYEQYF
TRBD2 NA TRBJ2-5 TRBV30 TGTGCCTGGAGTAGAGCGGGGCGGAGGGAGACCCAGTACTTC CAWSRAGRRETQYF
TRBD1 NA TRBJ1-1 TRBV11-2 TGTGCCAGCAGCCCGCCCCGACAGGGAAACACTGAAGCTTTCTTT CASSPPRQGNTEAFF
TRBD2 NA TRBJ2-2 TRBV6-4 TGTGCCAGCAGTGCTAGCGGGAGCACCGGGGAGCTGTTTTTT CASSASGSTGELFF
TRBD1 NA TRBJ2-7 TRBV4-1 TGCGCCAGCAGCCGAGAAGGGACAGGGCGCTACGAGCAGTACTTC CASSREGTGRYEQYF
NA NA TRBJ1-2 TRBV20-1 TGCAGTGCTAGTCGGATCGATCACGGGGTGTATGGCTACACCTTC CSASRIDHGVYGYTF
NA NA TRBJ1-6 TRBV2 TGTGCCAGTGCACAAAATAATTCACCCCTCCACTTT CASAQNNSPLHF
TRBD2 NA TRBJ2-5 TRBV9 TGTGCCAGCACCATAGGACTAGTCCAAGAGACCCAGTACTTC CASTIGLVQETQYF
NA NA TRBJ2-5 TRBV7-2 TGTGCCAGCAGTAATCGCCGGAGTGCCCAGTACTTC CASSNRRSAQYF
TRBD2 NA TRBJ2-1 TRBV7-6 TGTGCCAGCAGCTTAAGACTAGCGAAGCAGTTCTTC CASSLRLAKQFF
TRBD1 NA TRBJ2-3 TRBV7-3 TGTGCCAGCAGGCCATCACGGGAAGCGACAGGGGGGACAGATACGCAGTATTTT CASRPSREATGGTDTQYF
NA few TRBJ1-5 TRBV27 TGTGCCAGCAGTTTAAGCCAGGGCACGGAGCCCCAGCATTTT CASSLSQGTEPQHF
NA few TRBJ1-4 TRBV27 TGTGCCAGCAGTTTGTTGTGGGAGGCTACCAATGAAAAACTGTTTTTT CASSLLWEATNEKLFF
TRBD2 once TRBJ2-1 TRBV18 TGTGCCAGCTCACCTTCCGGGACTAGCGGGGTATACAATGAGCAGTTCTTC CASSPSGTSGVYNEQFF
NA NA TRBJ2-2 TRBV3-1/TRBV3-2 TGTGCCAGCAGCCGGGACATATCGAACACCGGGGAGCTGTTTTTT CASSRDISNTGELFF
TRBD2 NA TRBJ2-3 TRBV24-1 TGTGCCACCAGTGACCCCACAGCGGGGGCAGATACGCAGTATTTT CATSDPTAGADTQYF
NA few TRBJ1-5 TRBV19 TGTGCCAGTACCACAGGCGCGTGGAGCAATCAGCCCCAGCATTTT CASTTGAWSNQPQHF
TRBD1 NA TRBJ2-1 TRBV13 TGTGCCAGCAGCCGGACAGGGCGGGCCTACAATGAGCAGTTCTTC CASSRTGRAYNEQFF
NA NA TRBJ1-1 TRBV7-9 TGTGCCAGCAGCGTAACGGGACTTGAAGCTTTCTTT CASSVTGLEAFF
NA NA TRBJ2-2 TRBV18 TGTGCCAGCTCACCACTCCTCTGGGAGCTGTTTTTT CASSPLLWELFF
NA NA TRBJ1-1 TRBV5-1 TGCGCCAGCAGCTTGTTTGGCAGCCTGACAATTTCTGAAGCTTTCTTT CASSLFGSLTISEAFF
TRBD1 once TRBJ1-1 TRBV28 TGTGCCAGCAGTGCCAGACAGGGGGTGGCTTTCGCTGAAGCTTTCTTT CASSARQGVAFAEAFF
NA once TRBJ1-2 TRBV5-5 TGTGCCAGCAGCTTGGATCTTGGGCATGGCTACACCTTC CASSLDLGHGYTF
NA NA TRBJ1-2 TRBV30 TGTGCCTGGAGTGTATTTGGAGGCATCTATGGCTACACCTTC CAWSVFGGIYGYTF
TRBD1 once TRBJ1-4 TRBV11-2 TGTGCCAGCAGCTCGGACAGGGCAACTAATGAAAAACTGTTTTTT CASSSDRATNEKLFF
TRBD2 NA TRBJ2-5 TRBV5-8 TGTGCCAGCAGCTTGGGACTAGCGGGGGGGACAGAGACCCAGTACTTC CASSLGLAGGTETQYF